These 16 T cell receptor beta chains were all obtained from the same sample, sequenced in a study of beta chain features in type 1 diabetes. Findings and caveats of the study: A moderate, significant TCRB CDR3 shortening appeared in type 1 diabetes across four CD4+ subsets.

The whole isolated RNA underwent reverse transcription, so sequencing captured expressed TCRB transcripts. The assay was immunoSEQ multiplex PCR, and TCRdb's table has in-frame clones only and misses some. The table records under 300,000 clones, around 16% of them present only once. The antigens these receptors bind are not known. The sample taken for sequencing was naive CD4+ T cells from blood. These receptors all come from a man younger than 40 with type 1 diabetes.

The chain has TRBV29-1 and TRBJ2-5; 11 nucleotides align to TRBD2. The CDR3 has 13 residues. Germline V CDR1 and CDR2: SQVTM, ANQGSEA. Losses at the gene ends were 7 bases for V and 4 bases for J; bases not matched to a gene: 5. CDR3 DNA sequence: TGCAGCGGCCTAGCGGGAGGAGGAGAGACCCAGTACTTC. Encoded protein: CSGLAGGGETQYF.

The chain uses TRBV29-1 and TRBJ2-7; TRBD1 agrees at 7 bases. CDR1 is SQVTM, CDR2 ANQGSEA, per germline. The CDR3 loop spans 13 amino acids. V shed 5 bases, J shed 4 bases, and the junction held 8 bases outside the gene matches. CDR3 in DNA: TGCAGCGTTTCCGACAGGGAGTCTTACGAGCAGTACTTC. This gives the protein CSVSDRESYEQYF.

The rearrangement links TRBV28 to TRBJ2-7; D is undetermined. The CDR3 runs to 12 residues. Germline values: CDR1 MDHEN, CDR2 SYDVKM. The V gene lost 6 bases and the J gene lost 2 bases, with 8 bases spanning the gap. The CDR3 spells CASSFGTYEQYF. In nucleotides, the CDR3 is TGTGCCAGCAGCTTTGGGACCTACGAGCAGTACTTC.

The table lists this clone with a few counts. CDR3 amino acids: CSVTGATEAYNEQFF. The CDR3 DNA is TGCAGCGTTACCGGGGCTACGGAGGCCTACAATGAGCAGTTCTTC. J is TRBJ2-1 and V is TRBV29-1; TRBD1 or TRBD2 may be the D gene (5 bases each). Germline loops: CDR1 SQVTM, CDR2 ANQGSEA. Deletions cut 5 bases from V and 2 bases from J, with 16 bases between. There are 15 residues in the CDR3.

This clone occurred a few times. The rearrangement joins TRBV5-4 to TRBJ1-1, with 8 bases lining up with TRBD1. Per the germline V gene, CDR1 is SGHNT and CDR2 is YYREEE (reference sequence). With 4 bases clipped from V and 5 bases from J, the junction kept 10 bases outside the gene matches. This CDR3 is built from 15 residues. Here the CDR3 DNA reads TGTGCCAGCAGCGCTCACAGGGGGTCGGGGACTGAAGCTTTCTTT. Protein: CASSAHRGSGTEAFF.

V is TRBV5-1 and J is TRBJ2-5; D is possibly TRBD1 or TRBD2 (5 bases each). Germline V gives CDR1 SGHRS, CDR2 YFSETQ. This CDR3 spans 14 amino acids. Trimming pared 4 bases from V and 5 bases from J, leaving 15 bases between. CDR3 DNA: TGCGCCAGCAGCCCGGGACGGCGAAGGGAGACCCAGTACTTC. Translation: CASSPGRRRETQYF.

This chain connects TRBV4-2 to TRBJ2-1; 7 nucleotides line up with TRBD2. Trimming cost V 1 base and J 8 bases; bases outside gene matches: 8. CDR1 LGHNA and CDR2 YNFKEQ come from the germline V gene. The CDR3 is 15 residues long. The chain's CDR3 is CASSQAGGGTDEQFF. The CDR3 nucleotides are TGTGCCAGCAGCCAAGCGGGGGGTGGGACCGATGAGCAGTTCTTC.

The chain couples TRBV7-9 to TRBJ1-2; D is unresolved. Trimming shortened V by 5 bases and J by 10 bases, and 5 bases separated the two germline ends. Germline CDR1 SEHNR, CDR2 FQNEAQ (reference sequence). The CDR3 extends over 9 amino acids. CDR3 region: CASSLPYTF. The CDR3 nucleotides are TGTGCCAGCAGCCTCCCCTACACCTTC.

V gene TRBV5-6 combines with J gene TRBJ2-5, with 7 bases identical to TRBD2. CDR3 length: 16 residues. The V gene end was trimmed by 0 bases and the J gene end by 5 bases; junction bases not matched to a gene: 10. Germline V gives CDR1 SGHDT, CDR2 YYEEEE. Written as DNA, the CDR3 is TGTGCCAGCAGCTTGGATGGCGGGAGACTTTGGGAGACCCAGTACTTC. Residues: CASSLDGGRLWETQYF.

This clone was observed a handful of times. The chain uses TRBV23-1 and TRBJ1-4, with D hard to call. TRBV23-1 is reported as an ORF; its role is uncertain. The CDR3 length is 17 residues. V lost 2 bases, J lost 10 bases, and 23 bases lay in between. As DNA, the CDR3 is TGCGCCAGCAGTCAAATACCCCAGGACGTAGGGTTTGGAAAACTGTTTTTT. It is translated as CASSQIPQDVGFGKLFF.

This clone was counted a few times. The rearrangement links TRBV15 to TRBJ1-4; D is uncertain. The length of the CDR3 is 16 residues. Germline CDR1 reads LNHNV; CDR2 reads YYDKDF (reference sequence). V was clipped by 0 bases and J by 5 bases, with 13 bases between them. Here the CDR3 reads CATSRDIGDSNEKLFF. Here the CDR3 DNA reads TGTGCCACCAGCAGAGATATTGGAGACTCAAATGAAAAACTGTTTTTT.

The CDR3 DNA reads as TGTGCCAGCAGCTTGGGGCAGAGGAACACTGAAGCTTTCTTT. Amino acids: CASSLGQRNTEAFF. The chain combines TRBV7-9 with TRBJ1-1; tentatively, D is TRBD1 (5 bases). Germline V gene lookup returns CDR1 SEHNR and CDR2 FQNEAQ (reference sequence). The CDR3 loop spans 14 amino acids. Trimming removed 3 bases from V and 1 base from J, with 9 bases in between.

This sequence joins TRBV5-1 and TRBJ2-1; D is ambiguous. CDR3 length: 15 residues. Germline lookup yields CDR1 SGHRS and CDR2 YFSETQ. Trimming left V 0 bases short and J 9 bases short, with 16 bases between. CDR3 sequence (DNA): TGCGCCAGCAGCTTGGGGATAAGCCAGGAATCTGAGCAGTTCTTC. It is translated as CASSLGISQESEQFF.

This clone was observed a few times. In DNA, the CDR3 is TGTGCCAGCAGTTTGCGGGACAGAGCTTTCTTT. This sequence encodes CASSLRDRAFF. V and J are TRBV28 and TRBJ1-1; 7 nucleotides align to TRBD1. Germline CDR1 reads MDHEN; CDR2 reads SYDVKM. The CDR3 has 11 residues. V shed 3 bases and J 10 bases; nucleotides not matched to a gene: 2.

The chain is built from TRBV7-2 and TRBJ2-1; D ambiguous. V lost 1 base to trimming and J lost 3 bases, with 1 base between them. Per germline, CDR1 SGHTA and CDR2 FQGNSA. This CDR3 is 12 amino acids long. The CDR3 DNA sequence: TGTGCCAGCAGCTTAGGCTACAATGAGCAGTTCTTC. It specifies CASSLGYNEQFF. The variable domain in full, with the rest retrieved from reference TRBV7-2 and TRBJ2-1, is GAGVSQSPSNKVTEKGKDVELRCDPISGHTALYWYRQSLGQGLEFLIYFQGNSAPDKSGLPSDRFSAERTGGSVSTLTIQRTQQEDSAVYLCASSLGYNEQFFGPGTRLTVL.

V gene TRBV18 combines with J gene TRBJ2-1, with TRBD1 identical over 11 bases. Germline V gene data show CDR1 as KGHSH and CDR2 as LQKENI. V lost 2 bases, J lost 9 bases, and 9 bases stayed unmatched. This CDR3 contains 16 residues. This CDR3 reads CASSPGSGQGAREQFF. CDR3 sequence (DNA): TGTGCCAGCTCACCAGGGTCCGGACAGGGGGCGCGTGAGCAGTTCTTC.